This entry concerns a single T cell receptor (beta chain). Using immunoSEQ multiplex PCR, the repertoire was profiled, and TCRdb retains in-frame clones only, with some absent. The table has 100,000 to 150,000 clones, around 92% seen once. This sample is drawn from a study of control samples from healthy donors and cancer patients. CDR1 and CDR2 from the germline V gene are SGHRS and YFSETQ. The CDR3 spans 14 residues. The J segment lost 7 bases and the V segment lost 3 bases, leaving 7 bases of the junction unmatched. The chain links TRBV5-1 to TRBJ2-1; the match to TRBD1 covers 7 bases. The receptor was derived from a man older than 75 with head and neck cancer. The sequencing sample was made of PBMCs. The CDR3 DNA reads as TGCGCCAGCAGCTCTGACTTGACAGGGAATGAGCAGTTCTTC. This gives the protein CASSSDLTGNEQFF.